Listed here are 14 T cell receptor beta chains from one sample, sequenced in a study of OX40 agonist ivuxolimab in advanced cancers. Clones were read by immunoSEQ multiplex PCR, and TCRdb kept only the in-frame ones, dropping some. The table has about 49,000 clones, around 79% seen once. The sample in question was CD4+ or CD8+ T cells sorted from blood, obtained in a trial of the OX40 agonist ivuxolimab. The receptors come from an adult with an advanced solid tumor such as melanoma, head and neck, liver or kidney cancer.

The chain uses TRBV20-1 and TRBJ2-5; D is perhaps TRBD2 (6 bases). Germline V gene data show CDR1 as DFQATT and CDR2 as SNEGSKA (reference sequence). This CDR3 region has 11 residues. The CDR3 nucleotides are TGCAGCCGACTAGTCGAAGAGACCCAGTACTTC. Translated: CSRLVEETQYF.

This clone appeared a few times. The V and J genes are TRBV7-2 and TRBJ1-3, with TRBD1 identical over 7 bases. The CDR3 has 15 amino acids. Germline V CDR1 and CDR2: SGHTA, FQGNSA. V was clipped by 5 bases and J by 0 bases; unmatched bases: 4. The CDR3, as DNA: TGTGCCAGCAGCGGACAGGCGCTCTCTGGAAACACCATATATTTT. It codes for CASSGQALSGNTIYF.

V and J are TRBV7-9 and TRBJ2-7; D unresolved. V lost 5 bases, J lost 2 bases, and 7 bases lay in between. This CDR3 comprises 12 residues. Germline CDR1 is SEHNR and CDR2 is FQNEAQ (reference sequence). The CDR3 region has the DNA TGTGCCAGCAGCCGAACACCCTACGAGCAGTACTTC. This codes for CASSRTPYEQYF.

The chain employs TRBV11-3 and TRBJ2-7; tentatively, D is TRBD1 (6 bases). Germline CDR1 is SGHNT and CDR2 is YENEEA. The CDR3 is 13 residues long. Deletions cut 5 bases from V and 3 bases from J, with 11 bases between. As DNA, the CDR3 is TGTGCCAGCAGCCCGGGACACCTCTACGAGCAGTACTTC. This translates into CASSPGHLYEQYF.

This CDR3 is CASSPTVSGNTIYF. CDR3 nucleotide sequence: TGTGCCAGCAGCCCGACAGTATCTGGAAACACCATATATTTT. This sequence joins TRBV5-6 and TRBJ1-3, with D possibly TRBD1 on 5 matching bases. The CDR3 covers 14 residues. Deletions cut 4 bases from V and 1 base from J, with 9 bases between. The V gene's germline CDR1 is SGHDT and CDR2 YYEEEE.

The rearrangement joins TRBV2 to TRBJ2-3; TRBD2 matches at 13 bases. CDR1 is SNHLY and CDR2 is FYNNEI in the germline V gene. This CDR3 is 14 amino acids long. Unmatched junction bases numbered 2, after V lost 4 bases and J lost 7 bases. The CDR3: CASSGTSGSYTQYF. The CDR3 bases are TGTGCCAGCAGTGGGACTAGCGGGAGTTATACGCAGTATTTT.

This chain joins TRBV7-7 and TRBJ2-2; 7 bases are shared with TRBD1. With V trimmed by 5 bases and J by 4 bases, 7 bases remained unmatched. This CDR3 is built from 15 residues. The V gene's germline CDR1 is SSHAT and CDR2 FNYEAQ (reference sequence). Written as DNA, the CDR3 is TGTGCCAGCAGCCTCGCTACAGGGGTCACCGGGGAGCTGTTTTTT. Translation gives CASSLATGVTGELFF.

V gene TRBV18 combines with J gene TRBJ1-2; D gene ambiguous. V lost 1 base, J lost 2 bases, and 5 bases lay in between. The germline gives CDR1 KGHSH, CDR2 LQKENI. The CDR3 runs to 13 residues. The CDR3 bases are TGTGCCAGCTCACCACAGGGCAACTATGGCTACACCTTC. Translating it yields CASSPQGNYGYTF.

The chain couples TRBV21-1 to TRBJ2-4; the table's D call, TRBD2, has no DNA check behind it. TRBV21-1 is noted as a pseudogene. The CDR3 has 17 amino acids. CDR3 coding DNA: TGTGCCAGCAGCAAAGGGAGCCAAATACTAGCCAAAAACATTCAGTACTTC. Amino acid sequence: CASSKGSQILAKNIQYF.

This chain connects TRBV29-1 to TRBJ2-1; D perhaps matches TRBD2 (6 bases). Germline CDR1 SQVTM, CDR2 ANQGSEA. The V gene lost 6 bases and the J gene lost 2 bases, with 11 bases spanning the gap. This CDR3 region has 13 residues. The CDR3 coding sequence is TGCAGCGTGTGCGGGGTCCCCTACAATGAGCAGTTCTTC. Translating it yields CSVCGVPYNEQFF.

This chain connects TRBV6-6 to TRBJ1-5, with a weak D call TRBD1 (5 bases). CDR3 size: 16 residues. V was shortened by 7 bases and J by 1 base, with 17 bases between the two germline ends. Germline lookup yields CDR1 MNHNY and CDR2 SVGAGI (reference sequence). CDR3 coding DNA: TGTGCCAGCACCGAACGGGTCGGGGGAAGCAATCAGCCCCAGCATTTT. Protein product: CASTERVGGSNQPQHF.

The chain has TRBV7-8 and TRBJ1-5; TRBD1 is a possible D gene (5 bases). Germline assignment: CDR1 SGHVS and CDR2 FQNEAQ. The germline V and J ends were trimmed by 0 bases and 4 bases, with 13 bases remaining between them. CDR3 length equals 16 residues. CDR3 residues: CASSLALGQGNQPQHF. For the CDR3, the DNA is TGTGCCAGCAGCTTAGCTCTGGGCCAGGGTAATCAGCCCCAGCATTTT.

The rearrangement uses TRBV19 and TRBJ2-1, with 14 positions matching TRBD2. In germline, CDR1 is LNHDA, CDR2 SQIVND (reference sequence). The trim removed 7 bases at V and 8 bases at J, leaving 13 bases unmatched. The length of the CDR3 is 17 residues. As DNA, the CDR3 is TGTGCCAGTAAGGGAAGACTAGCGGGAGGGCCTGTGGATGAGCAGTTCTTC. Translation: CASKGRLAGGPVDEQFF.

To note about this clone: This sample includes further DNA sequences coding for the same CDR3. This rearrangement joins TRBV7-2 to TRBJ1-5; TRBD1 agrees at 7 bases. This CDR3 has 15 amino acids. The germline gives CDR1 SGHTA, CDR2 FQGNSA. V gave up 1 base and J gave up 4 bases; unmatched junction bases: 4. The CDR3, as DNA: TGTGCCAGCAGCTTAGGACAGGGCGAGAATCAGCCCCAGCATTTT. This sequence encodes CASSLGQGENQPQHF.